These 25 T cell receptor beta chains originate from one sample sequenced in a study of CD8 T cells in Susac syndrome. Reverse transcription of 0.5 to 1 ug RNA was performed with random hexamers. Using its own MiXCR run on the immunoSEQ multiplex PCR reads, TCRdb lists one record per CDR3 protein. Seen here are some 48,000 distinct CDR3 sequences, more than 85% observed once, and the top ten hold around 0.4%. The sequenced material came from CD8+ T cells from PBMCs. These receptor sequences come from a human donor in good health.

This chain joins TRBV4-3 and TRBJ2-7; 11 bases line up with TRBD2. Germline V gene data show CDR1 as LGHNA and CDR2 as YSLEER. This CDR3 spans 16 amino acids. V dropped 1 base and J dropped 5; count of bases not matched to a gene: 7. The CDR3 nucleotides are TGCGCCAGCAGCCAAGCCTTAGCGGGAGGGAGTGACGAGCAGTACTTC. Protein product: CASSQALAGGSDEQYF.

The chain employs TRBV7-9 and TRBJ2-1; D unclear. Trimming pared 1 base from V and 6 bases from J, leaving 4 bases between. CDR1 SEHNR and CDR2 FQNEAQ come from the germline V gene (reference sequence). This CDR3 comprises 12 residues. For the CDR3, the DNA is TGTGCCAGCAGCTTAGACCCCAATGAGCAGTTCTTC. Its protein product is CASSLDPNEQFF.

This sequence joins TRBV2 and TRBJ2-2; tentative D call: TRBD1 (5 bases). Germline CDR1 SNHLY, CDR2 FYNNEI. CDR3 length: 14 residues. Trimming removed 4 bases at V and 6 bases at J, with 12 bases between. This CDR3 reads CASSVAGKSGELFF. CDR3 DNA sequence: TGTGCCAGCAGTGTGGCAGGGAAGTCCGGGGAGCTGTTTTTT.

The V call is TRBV27, the J call TRBJ2-1, with 10 bases aligning to TRBD2. Trimming at V came to 10 bases and at J to 6 bases, leaving 9 bases not matched to a gene. CDR3 length: 14 residues. The V gene's germline CDR1 is MNHEY and CDR2 SMNVEV (reference sequence). The CDR3 loop is CATRQLAGSNEQFF. CDR3 nucleotide sequence: TGTGCCACCAGACAACTAGCGGGATCCAATGAGCAGTTCTTC.

The chain combines TRBV11-2 with TRBJ2-7; weak D call: TRBD2 (5 bases). This CDR3 has 15 residues. The germline V and J ends were trimmed by 5 bases and 2 bases, with 16 bases remaining between them. The V gene's germline CDR1 is SGHAT and CDR2 FQNNGV. CDR3 sequence (DNA): TGTGCCAGCAGCCACTTGGCGGGTGGCACCTACGAGCAGTACTTC. Protein sequence: CASSHLAGGTYEQYF.

V and J are TRBV7-9 and TRBJ2-7; D may be TRBD1 (5 bases). The CDR3 loop spans 13 amino acids. Germline V CDR1 and CDR2: SEHNR, FQNEAQ (reference sequence). V gave up 1 base and J gave up 5 bases, with 9 bases separating them. Here the CDR3 reads CASSLEGLNEQYF. The CDR3 nucleotides read TGTGCCAGCAGCTTAGAGGGGCTGAACGAGCAGTACTTC.

The chain couples TRBV27 to TRBJ1-5, with D possibly matching TRBD1 (5 bases). The CDR3 extends over 13 amino acids. Germline-derived CDR1 and CDR2 are MNHEY and SMNVEV (reference sequence). The V end lost 3 bases, the J end lost 4 bases, and 7 bases lay between the germline ends. DNA for the CDR3: TGTGCCAGCAGTTTTGGGGGGAATCAGCCCCAGCATTTT. Encoded protein: CASSFGGNQPQHF.

The CDR3 sequence is CASSLDEERDEEQYF. DNA for the CDR3: TGTGCCAGCAGCTTAGACGAAGAGCGGGACGAAGAGCAGTACTTC. The chain links TRBV7-2 to TRBJ2-7; TRBD2 matches at 7 bases. V was clipped by 1 base and J by 7 bases; unmatched bases: 10. The CDR3 totals 15 residues. From germline, CDR1 is SGHTA and CDR2 FQGNSA.

Only one count was recorded for this clonotype. This sequence joins TRBV11-2 and TRBJ2-3, with D perhaps TRBD1 (6 bases). From germline, CDR1 is SGHAT and CDR2 FQNNGV. Trimming pared 7 bases from V and 0 bases from J, leaving 11 bases between. The CDR3 spans 14 residues. CDR3 bases: TGTGCCAGCACCCACAGGGTTAGCACAGATACGCAGTATTTT. It is translated as CASTHRVSTDTQYF.

The chain combines TRBV18 with TRBJ2-2; a possible D gene is TRBD1 (6 bases). V lost 3 bases to trimming and J lost 0 bases, with 14 bases between them. CDR1 is KGHSH and CDR2 is LQKENI in the germline V gene. The CDR3 is made up of 17 amino acids. The CDR3 nucleotides read TGTGCCAGCTCACCGACACCGGGACAACCGAACACCGGGGAGCTGTTTTTT. Its protein is CASSPTPGQPNTGELFF.

The chain carries TRBV3-1 and TRBJ2-4, with D possibly matching TRBD1 (6 bases). Germline V gene data show CDR1 as LGHDT and CDR2 as YNNKEL (reference sequence). The CDR3 contains 18 residues. The germline V and J ends were trimmed by 0 bases and 0 bases, with 15 bases remaining between them. In DNA form, the CDR3 reads TGTGCCAGCAGCCAAGAATTCGGACAGAGACTAGCCAAAAACATTCAGTACTTC. The encoded protein is CASSQEFGQRLAKNIQYF.

V usage is TRBV25-1 and J usage is TRBJ2-7; 7 bases agree with TRBD2. V shed 1 base, J shed 2 bases, and the junction held 5 bases outside the gene matches. This CDR3 spans 15 amino acids. From germline, CDR1 is MGHDK and CDR2 SYGVNS. The CDR3 nucleotides read TGTGCCAGCAGTGAATGGGGAGGGCCAACCTACGAGCAGTACTTC. Encoded protein: CASSEWGGPTYEQYF.

The chain has TRBV7-9 and TRBJ2-1; a weak D match, TRBD2 (6 bases). CDR3 length: 16 amino acids. CDR1 is SEHNR and CDR2 is FQNEAQ in the germline V gene (reference sequence). V was clipped by 5 bases and J by 3 bases, with 17 bases between them. CDR3 nucleotides: TGTGCCAGCAGCCGTTCGGGGGAGGCACGCTACAATGAGCAGTTCTTC. The encoded protein is CASSRSGEARYNEQFF.

This clonotype was observed a single time. V usage is TRBV27 and J usage is TRBJ2-1; the match to TRBD2 covers 11 bases. The CDR3 extends over 17 amino acids. The V segment lost 3 bases and the J segment 7 bases; nucleotides outside the gene matches: 11. CDR1 and CDR2 from the germline V gene are MNHEY and SMNVEV (reference sequence). The CDR3 region has the DNA TGTGCCAGCAGTTTTACTAGCGGGAGATTCAGGTGGAATGAGCAGTTCTTC. This sequence encodes CASSFTSGRFRWNEQFF.

V is TRBV4-1 and J is TRBJ1-1; D possibly corresponds to TRBD1 (6 bases). Trimming cost V 3 bases and J 2 bases, with 10 bases left between them. Germline values: CDR1 MGHRA, CDR2 YSYEKL. CDR3 length: 14 amino acids. The CDR3 protein is CASSQLTGNTEAFF. CDR3 DNA sequence: TGCGCCAGCAGCCAGCTGACAGGAAACACTGAAGCTTTCTTT.

This clonotype was seen once. The V call is TRBV25-1, the J call TRBJ2-4; no clear D. The CDR3 runs 17 residues. The germline gives CDR1 MGHDK, CDR2 SYGVNS. Trimming took off 1 base at V and 1 base at J, with 14 bases between the two ends. For the CDR3, the DNA is TGTGCCAGCAGTGAATCGTCAGTATTTGGGGCCAAAAACATTCAGTACTTC. This codes for CASSESSVFGAKNIQYF.

The chain carries TRBV11-2 and TRBJ2-3; D not certain. CDR1 and CDR2 (germline): SGHAT, FQNNGV. This CDR3 is 12 amino acids long. Deletions cut 0 bases from V and 5 bases from J, with 3 bases between. DNA of the CDR3: TGTGCCAGCAGCTTAGACGTAGATACGCAGTATTTT. Protein: CASSLDVDTQYF.

This rearrangement joins TRBV20-1 to TRBJ2-7; 10 bases are a match to TRBD2. The CDR3 totals 16 residues. Looked up from germline, CDR1 is DFQATT and CDR2 is SNEGSKA (reference sequence). V trimming: 1 base; J trimming: 4 bases; junction bases outside the gene matches: 10. In DNA, the CDR3 is TGCAGTGCTAGAGCCATAACTAGCGGGGCAGTTTACGAGCAGTACTTC. Amino acid sequence: CSARAITSGAVYEQYF.

CDR3 residues: CASSLQLNTEAFF. CDR3 DNA sequence: TGTGCCAGCAGCTTACAGTTGAACACTGAAGCTTTCTTT. The rearrangement links TRBV7-6 to TRBJ1-1; D is ambiguous. Per the germline V gene, CDR1 is SGHVS and CDR2 is FNYEAQ. The CDR3 has 13 residues. Trimming cost V 2 bases and J 0 bases, with 4 bases left between them.

The chain uses TRBV7-9 and TRBJ2-7, with D tentatively TRBD2 (8 bases). Deletions cut 5 bases from V and 7 bases from J, with 21 bases between. The CDR3 covers 15 residues. The germline CDR1 and CDR2 sequences are SEHNR and FQNEAQ (reference sequence). CDR3: CASSTAGGQLSEQYF. As DNA, the CDR3 is TGTGCCAGCAGCACTGCGGGGGGACAGTTGAGTGAGCAGTACTTC.

The CDR3 protein is CASSQVSHTWGNEQFF. For the CDR3, the DNA is TGCGCCAGCAGCCAAGTAAGCCACACCTGGGGTAATGAGCAGTTCTTC. V usage is TRBV4-3 and J usage is TRBJ2-1; D ambiguous. The length of the CDR3 is 16 residues. Germline CDR1 LGHNA, CDR2 YSLEER. The germline V and J ends were trimmed by 1 base and 7 bases, with 17 bases remaining between them.

The chain joins TRBV4-3 to TRBJ2-7; 11 bases align to TRBD1. V shed 1 base, J shed 2 bases, and the junction held 1 base outside the gene matches. The CDR3 is 15 residues long. Germline V gene sequence: CDR1 LGHNA, CDR2 YSLEER. CDR3 region: CASSQGDRGTYEQYF. DNA for the CDR3: TGCGCCAGCAGCCAAGGGGACAGGGGGACCTACGAGCAGTACTTC.

The V gene is TRBV14, the J gene TRBJ1-1; possibly TRBD1 for D (5 bases). The germline CDR1 and CDR2 sequences are SGHDN and FVKESK. This CDR3 region has 16 residues. Trimming left V 3 bases short and J 1 base short, with 15 bases between. Here the CDR3 reads CASSHPVGRTNTEAFF. The DNA for the CDR3 is TGTGCCAGCAGCCACCCGGTGGGACGGACGAACACTGAAGCTTTCTTT.

The chain joins TRBV30 to TRBJ2-1; 11 bases line up with TRBD2. Germline-derived CDR1 and CDR2 are GTSNPN and SVGIG (reference sequence). The J segment lost 2 bases and the V segment lost 2 bases, leaving 11 bases of the junction unmatched. The CDR3 is made up of 18 amino acids. The chain's CDR3 is CAWSNTPYSGRAYNEQFF. The CDR3 DNA follows: TGTGCCTGGAGTAATACACCCTATAGCGGGAGGGCCTACAATGAGCAGTTCTTC.

CDR3 DNA sequence: TGCAGCGTTGATGAAGGTGGCTATGGCTACACCTTC. This translates into CSVDEGGYGYTF. The chain recombines TRBV29-1 with TRBJ1-2; D call uncertain. V was trimmed by 3 bases and J by 4 bases, leaving 9 bases between them. Germline loops: CDR1 SQVTM, CDR2 ANQGSEA. The CDR3 totals 12 residues. The variable domain in full, with the rest retrieved from reference TRBV29-1 and TRBJ1-2, is SAVISQKPSRDICQRGTSLTIQCQVDSQVTMMFWYRQQPGQSLTLIATANQGSEATYESGFVIDKFPISRPNLTFSTLTVSNMSPEDSSIYLCSVDEGGYGYTFGSGTRLTVV.